The sequence of this TCR beta chain was determined in a study of molecular identifiers for immune sequencing clone quantification (dated by TCRdb to about 2018). A note on the overall study: For a replicate experiment, RNA from 20,000 or 100,000 naive CD8 T cells was divided into five aliquots, and four of the five aliquots were sequenced. This methods study benchmarked molecular-identifier clustering-based TCR repertoire sequencing (MIDCIRS) and TCR RNA copy counting, using CD8 T cells to do so. Points the paper makes about the study in general: The sizes of highly expanded clones could end up underestimated when identical TCR molecules share a barcode. When barcode sub-clustering was omitted, TCR diversity was inflated by chimeric consensus sequences, with chimeras reaching as high as 47%. Naive libraries contained spiked-in Jurkat TCR RNA (roughly ten copies' worth), which is not part of the donor repertoire. Spiked-in Jurkat TCR RNA equivalent to a single cell was reported to be detectable even among over 800,000 naive CD8 T cells. Modeling gave about 3.2 recovered TCR RNA copies per cell versus 8 to 10 by digital PCR, implying about 30% capture efficiency. In CMV-specific effector cells, over 99% of molecules were held by clones above 20 RNA copies, whereas under 1% of molecules were held by such clones in naive cells.

Libraries of naive CD8 T cells were built from about 19,000 to 1,100,000 sorted cells, with 10%, 30% or 50% of the purified RNA used. Naive CD8 T cells were FACS-sorted as CD8+CD4-CCR7+CD45RA+ on a BD FACSAria II into RLT Plus buffer. Detection sensitivity was tested by spiking Jurkat RNA equal to fewer than twelve TCR copies' worth into samples containing 20,000-1,000,000 naive CD8 T cells. CD8 T cells were enriched with RosetteSep CD8+ T Cell Enrichment Cocktail and Ficoll-Paque, followed by ACK red cell lysis. As encoded in the germline V gene (reference sequence), CDR1 is LNHDA while CDR2 is SQIVND. The CDR3 runs 15 amino acids, cysteine and phenylalanine included. The CDR3 DNA has 45 bases and is translated from base 1. V is shortened by 5 bases, J by 8 bases, and the region joining them spans 19 bases. The library was generated by PCR. The sample was run on a NextSeq 500. Bulk TCR libraries were generated as previously described, with the TCR primers listed in Table S5 used. Total RNA was purified with the Qiagen AllPrep DNA/RNA kit. Before analysis, reads from multiple sequencing runs of the same library were pooled. Per the source publication's procedure: Only reads with exact TCR constant sequence were kept, trimmed to 150 nt, and grouped by their 12-nt molecular barcodes. Reads inside each barcode group were sub-clustered using a 15% Levenshtein threshold, and a quality-weighted consensus sequence was constructed for each RNA molecule. Non-functional sequences were discarded, and so were lower-count sequences lying one edit away from another sequence. Based on a fit of two negative binomial distributions, barcode sub-clusters having less than 20% of the maximum read count were discarded. The raw public reads went through TCRdb reprocessing: fastp at Q25, MiXCR clone calling, in-frame beta chains kept. Each CDR3 protein appears once, grouped with its most common genes and DNA. The V and J calls and clone size are TCRdb's, not the authors'. The sample has over 100,000 distinct CDR3 sequences on record, under 40% of them singletons. About 9.1% of the sample goes to the ten largest clones.

Worth noting for this clonotype: The clone's antigen remains unknown. There are no base qualities to consult, and no much larger clone falls within one base.

This clonotype originated in a human donor in good health. Some libraries in this study had Jurkat cell RNA spiked in. Sequenced sample: naive CD8+ T cells from blood, with Jurkat cell RNA spiked in. Reading the label with the study, this specimen's cell subset or site is: FACS-sorted CD8+CD4-CCR7+CD45RA+ naive T cells. The sequence is built from TRBV19 and TRBJ1-5, with a weak D call of TRBD1 (5 bases match). The sequence in DNA is TGTGCCAGTAGTCCGGGACCGCGGGGGATGGAGCCCCAGCATTTT. Its protein is CASSPGPRGMEPQHF.